The clone carrying this T cell receptor beta chain was seen a handful of times. Germline values: CDR1 SGHVS, CDR2 FQNEAQ. The V and J ends lost 5 bases and 9 bases, in that order; junction bases with no gene match: 12. The CDR3 totals 15 residues. In TCRdb, the RT-PCR reads were re-called with MiXCR into one record per CDR3 protein. Among more than 550,000 distinct CDR3 sequences listed, approximately 15% were seen once. The chain employs TRBV7-8 and TRBJ2-1; TRBD2 matches 8 bases. The clonotype comes from a female donor in good health, serving as a healthy control. The specimen sequenced was memory CD4+ T cells from blood. The CDR3 nucleotides are TGTGCCAGCAGCGCCCCCGGGACTAGATTGTCTGAGCAGTTCTTC. Translation: CASSAPGTRLSEQFF.